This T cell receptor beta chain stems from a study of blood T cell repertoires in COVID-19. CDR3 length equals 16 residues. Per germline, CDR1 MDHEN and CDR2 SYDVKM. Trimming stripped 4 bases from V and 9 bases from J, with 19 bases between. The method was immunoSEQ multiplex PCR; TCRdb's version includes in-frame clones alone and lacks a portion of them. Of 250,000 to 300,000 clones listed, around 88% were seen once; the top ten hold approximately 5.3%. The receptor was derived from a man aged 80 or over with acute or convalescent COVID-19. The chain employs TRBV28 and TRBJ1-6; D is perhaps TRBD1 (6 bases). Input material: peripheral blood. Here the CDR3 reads CASSSGGAIISSPLHF. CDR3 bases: TGTGCCAGCAGTTCGGGGGGGGCGATTATCTCTTCACCCCTCCACTTT.